The 26 T cell receptor beta chains below were found in one sample sequenced in a study of early T cells in non-severe SARS-CoV-2 infection. In TCRdb, the 5' RACE reads were re-called with MiXCR into one record per CDR3 protein. The data hold 60,000 or so distinct CDR3 sequences, with under 14% observed a single time. The source material was whole blood. Receptors originate from an adult who was a healthcare worker with PCR-confirmed SARS-CoV-2 infection or an uninfected control (not recorded which).

The table lists this clonotype with many counts. The chain is built from TRBV10-1 and TRBJ1-4; D is undetermined. Per the germline V gene, CDR1 is WNHNN and CDR2 is SYGVQD (reference sequence). The CDR3 is 14 amino acids. V was clipped by 2 bases and J by 8 bases, with 12 bases between them. CDR3 nucleotide sequence: TGCGCCAGCAGTGAGAGGAGGTCGGGAGAAAAACTGTTTTTT. This codes for CASSERRSGEKLFF.

This chain connects TRBV19 to TRBJ2-7; no clear D gene. Germline CDR1 LNHDA, CDR2 SQIVND (reference sequence). The CDR3 spans 14 residues. V was cut by 6 bases and J by 0 bases, with 12 bases left in between. The CDR3 nucleotides read TGTGCCAGTAGGTCAAGCAGCAGCTCCTACGAGCAGTACTTC. It yields the protein CASRSSSSSYEQYF.

This clonotype was picked up many times. V is TRBV5-5 and J is TRBJ1-2; TRBD1 is a possible D gene (5 bases). This CDR3 is built from 15 residues. V shed 1 base and J shed 3 bases, with 13 bases lying between them. Germline CDR1 is SGHKS and CDR2 is YYEKEE (reference sequence). This CDR3 is CASSLFGRADYGYTF. For the CDR3, the DNA is TGTGCCAGCAGCTTGTTCGGCAGGGCTGACTATGGCTACACCTTC.

The gene calls are TRBV6-5 and TRBJ1-2, with 9 bases matching TRBD1. Trimming cost V 6 bases and J 7 bases; bases outside gene matches: 6. Germline V gives CDR1 MNHEY, CDR2 SVGAGI. This CDR3 is 13 amino acids long. The DNA for the CDR3 is TGTGCCAGCAGCTCCGGACAGGGGAGTGGCTACACCTTC. It codes for CASSSGQGSGYTF.

This clonotype was seen more than once but under ten times. The chain combines TRBV29-1 with TRBJ1-5; D gene uncertain. Germline V gene sequence: CDR1 SQVTM, CDR2 ANQGSEA. This CDR3 region has 11 residues. The V and J ends lost 4 bases and 6 bases respectively, with 7 bases between them. The DNA of the CDR3 is TGCAGCGTTGGGGAAATTCAGCCCCAGCATTTT. This sequence encodes CSVGEIQPQHF.

In DNA form, the CDR3 reads TGTGCCAGCAGCCAGGGGACAGGGGCCGAAAAACTGTTTTTT. Amino acid sequence: CASSQGTGAEKLFF. The rearrangement links TRBV4-2 to TRBJ1-4; 10 bases are shared with TRBD1. Per germline, CDR1 LGHNA and CDR2 YNFKEQ. V dropped 3 bases and J dropped 8; count of bases not matched to a gene: 3. The CDR3 is 14 residues long.

This clonotype showed up many times. The rearrangement joins TRBV3-1 to TRBJ1-6; D may be TRBD1 (5 bases). V shed 4 bases and J shed 7 bases, with 14 bases lying between them. CDR1 and CDR2 (germline): LGHDT, YNNKEL (reference sequence). The CDR3 consists of 15 residues. The DNA for the CDR3 is TGTGCCAGCAGCCCCCCAGGCAGGGCAAATTCACCCCTCCACTTT. This translates into CASSPPGRANSPLHF.

This clonotype came up many times. The CDR3 sequence: CASSVEGYEQFF. CDR3 DNA: TGTGCCAGCAGTGTCGAAGGGTACGAGCAGTTCTTC. This chain links TRBV2 with TRBJ2-1; D unresolved. The CDR3 has 12 residues. V was shortened by 4 bases and J by 10 bases, with 11 bases between the two germline ends. CDR1 is SNHLY, CDR2 FYNNEI, per germline.

This clonotype has a count of ten or more. The chain employs TRBV20-1 and TRBJ2-7; 8 bases line up with TRBD2. The CDR3 length is 14 residues. J gave up 5 bases and V 3 bases, and 9 bases lay outside the gene matches. Looked up from germline, CDR1 is DFQATT and CDR2 is SNEGSKA (reference sequence). The CDR3: CSARRAGGIHEQYF. CDR3 DNA: TGCAGTGCTAGGAGGGCGGGGGGAATCCACGAGCAGTACTTC.

This clonotype was counted many times. V usage is TRBV20-1 and J usage is TRBJ2-3; perhaps TRBD2 as D (6 bases). This CDR3 has 13 amino acids. V was clipped by 2 bases and J by 3 bases, with 9 bases between them. The germline CDR1 and CDR2 sequences are DFQATT and SNEGSKA (reference sequence). The CDR3 coding sequence is TGCAGTGCTAGATTTAGCGGTACAGATACGCAGTATTTT. Protein: CSARFSGTDTQYF.

This clonotype has at least ten counts. This chain connects TRBV5-8 to TRBJ1-6; 8 bases are a match to TRBD1. CDR3 size: 18 residues. V lost 4 bases to trimming and J lost 6 bases; unmatched junction nucleotides: 15. Germline CDR1 and CDR2: SGHTS and YDEGEE. CDR3 loop: CASSPVPGTGGSNSPLHF. Here the CDR3 DNA reads TGTGCCAGCAGCCCTGTTCCCGGGACAGGAGGGTCTAATTCACCCCTCCACTTT.

The rearrangement uses TRBV9 and TRBJ2-1; TRBD2 matches at 10 bases. V shed 4 bases, J shed 9 bases, and the junction held 13 bases outside the gene matches. Germline values: CDR1 SGDLS, CDR2 YYNGEE. The CDR3 is 16 residues long. CDR3 sequence: CASSPGLSGGEVEQFF. CDR3 DNA sequence: TGTGCCAGCAGCCCAGGACTGAGCGGGGGGGAGGTTGAGCAGTTCTTC.

The V call is TRBV5-6, the J call TRBJ2-1; TRBD2 agrees at 9 bases. In germline, CDR1 is SGHDT, CDR2 YYEEEE. The V and J ends lost 0 bases and 3 bases, in that order; junction bases with no gene match: 7. The CDR3 covers 17 residues. The CDR3 bases are TGTGCCAGCAGCTTGGACCTAGGGACTAGCCTCTACAATGAGCAGTTCTTC. The encoded protein is CASSLDLGTSLYNEQFF.

The rearrangement links TRBV5-1 to TRBJ2-2; no reliable D call. V lost 7 bases to trimming and J lost 7 bases, with 17 bases between them. Germline CDR1 is SGHRS and CDR2 is YFSETQ. The CDR3 is made up of 14 amino acids. CDR3 nucleotides: TGCGCCAGCGGCACGAGGCCCGGCGGCGGGGAGCTGTTTTTT. Protein sequence: CASGTRPGGGELFF.

This clonotype was observed a handful of times. The gene calls are TRBV9 and TRBJ1-2; TRBD1 aligns across 8 bases. V lost 0 bases to trimming and J lost 1 base; unmatched junction nucleotides: 2. Germline values: CDR1 SGDLS, CDR2 YYNGEE. The CDR3 is made up of 15 amino acids. The CDR3 spells CASSVGDRSNYGYTF. The CDR3 coding sequence is TGTGCCAGCAGCGTAGGGGACAGGAGTAACTATGGCTACACCTTC.

At least ten counts were recorded for this clonotype. The J gene is TRBJ1-2, the V gene TRBV4-2, with D perhaps TRBD1 (6 bases). The CDR3 runs 16 residues. Deletions cut 0 bases from V and 7 bases from J, with 18 bases between. CDR1 is LGHNA and CDR2 is YNFKEQ in the germline V gene. The CDR3 reads CASSQEFRGTGSGYTF. The DNA for the CDR3 is TGTGCCAGCAGCCAAGAGTTCAGGGGCACGGGTAGTGGCTACACCTTC.

This clonotype was observed many times. The chain carries TRBV18 and TRBJ2-4, with 9 nucleotides matching TRBD1. V lost 2 bases to trimming and J lost 0 bases; unmatched junction nucleotides: 5. Per germline, CDR1 KGHSH and CDR2 LQKENI. This CDR3 has 17 residues. Written as DNA, the CDR3 is TGTGCCAGCTCACCATGGAGACAGGGGGTAGCCAAAAACATTCAGTACTTC. This translates into CASSPWRQGVAKNIQYF. The full variable domain, rest sourced from reference TRBV18 and TRBJ2-4, is NAGVMQNPRHLVRRRGQEARLRCSPMKGHSHVYWYRQLPEEGLKFMVYLQKENIIDESGMPKERFSAEFPKEGPSILRIQQVVRGDSAAYFCASSPWRQGVAKNIQYFGAGTRLSVL.

This clonotype was observed a handful of times. The chain uses TRBV9 and TRBJ2-2; D is uncertain. The V gene's germline CDR1 is SGDLS and CDR2 YYNGEE. The CDR3 consists of 14 residues. Trimming removed 0 bases at V and 5 bases at J, with 8 bases between. The DNA of the CDR3 is TGTGCCAGCAGCGTAGCGATACCGACCGGGGAGCTGTTTTTT. Residues: CASSVAIPTGELFF.

In its sample, this clonotype was seen many times. The rearrangement joins TRBV29-1 to TRBJ2-3; D is ambiguous. This CDR3 is built from 14 residues. In germline, CDR1 is SQVTM, CDR2 ANQGSEA. Trimming shortened V by 4 bases and J by 0 bases, and 11 bases separated the two germline ends. CDR3: CSVGGVTSTDTQYF. CDR3 nucleotides: TGCAGCGTTGGGGGTGTCACTAGCACAGATACGCAGTATTTT.

This clonotype was detected many times. The rearrangement links TRBV27 to TRBJ2-1; D gene ambiguous. Germline lookup yields CDR1 MNHEY and CDR2 SMNVEV (reference sequence). The V end lost 3 bases, the J end lost 6 bases, and 12 bases lay between the germline ends. The CDR3 runs to 14 residues. The CDR3 loop reads CASSFSDVRNEQFF. The CDR3 DNA reads TGTGCCAGCAGTTTCTCAGACGTCCGCAATGAGCAGTTCTTC.

This clonotype was recorded at least ten times. The V call is TRBV12-3 or TRBV12-4, the J call TRBJ1-1; TRBD1 matches 7 bases. The CDR3 extends over 13 amino acids. J was trimmed by 0 bases and V by 6 bases; bases with no gene match: 1. CDR3 sequence reads: CASSGTVNTEAFF. The CDR3 DNA reads TGTGCCAGCAGCGGGACAGTGAACACTGAAGCTTTCTTT.

The chain uses TRBV9 and TRBJ2-1, with TRBD1 identical over 8 bases. This CDR3 comprises 17 residues. Trimming at V came to 7 bases and at J to 0 bases, leaving 12 bases not matched to a gene. The germline V gene encodes CDR1 SGDLS and CDR2 YYNGEE. The CDR3 DNA follows: TGTGCCAGCCCTCATGGGGGTACAGGGGGCTCCTACAATGAGCAGTTCTTC. Protein product: CASPHGGTGGSYNEQFF.

The rearrangement links TRBV6-2 or TRBV6-3 to TRBJ1-1; no definite D call. This CDR3 comprises 12 residues. V lost 6 bases to trimming and J lost 0 bases, with 5 bases between them. CDR1 is MNHEY and CDR2 is SVGEGT in the germline V gene. The CDR3 nucleotides read TGTGCCAGCAGCATACTGAACACTGAAGCTTTCTTT. It encodes CASSILNTEAFF.

The chain couples TRBV7-6 to TRBJ2-5, with no clear D. V lost 1 base and J 6 bases, leaving 3 bases between the germline ends. The germline V gene encodes CDR1 SGHVS and CDR2 FNYEAQ. This CDR3 region has 11 residues. The CDR3 spells CASSLDQTQYF. The CDR3 coding sequence is TGTGCCAGCAGCTTAGATCAGACCCAGTACTTC. The full variable domain, completed using reference TRBV7-6 and TRBJ2-5, is GAGVSQSPRYKVTKRGQDVALRCDPISGHVSLYWYRQALGQGPEFLTYFNYEAQQDKSGLPNDRFSAERPEGSISTLTIQRTEQRDSAMYRCASSLDQTQYFGPGTRLLVL.

There are many counts of this clonotype. This chain uses TRBV3-1 with TRBJ1-5, with a possible D match to TRBD1 (5 bases). The ends were cut back, 5 bases at V and 4 bases at J, with 15 bases in the middle. Germline V gene lookup returns CDR1 LGHDT and CDR2 YNNKEL (reference sequence). The CDR3 loop spans 15 amino acids. The CDR3 sequence is CASSGGTGLNQPQHF. CDR3 coding DNA: TGTGCCAGCAGCGGCGGGACGGGCCTTAATCAGCCCCAGCATTTT.

The chain couples TRBV5-6 to TRBJ2-4, with 11 bases identical to TRBD2. Germline V gene sequence: CDR1 SGHDT, CDR2 YYEEEE. This CDR3 has 18 amino acids. V dropped 0 bases and J dropped 6; count of bases not matched to a gene: 11. The CDR3 region has the DNA TGTGCCAGCAGCTTGGTGACTAGCGGGGTTCTCCTGGGAAACATTCAGTACTTC. This translates into CASSLVTSGVLLGNIQYF.